This paragraph covers one T cell receptor beta chain sequence. TCRdb keeps only in-frame clones here, not all; method: immunoSEQ multiplex PCR. The sample contains 70,000 to 75,000 clones, around 93% of which appear only once. V was trimmed by 0 bases and J by 1 base, leaving 4 bases between them. The CDR3 has 13 amino acids. Germline V gene lookup returns CDR1 SGHRS and CDR2 YFSETQ. This sample is part of a study of control samples from healthy donors and cancer patients. Source material: blood. The chain uses TRBV5-1 and TRBJ1-2; D call uncertain. The receptor was derived from a woman aged 25-40 years in good health. Written as DNA, the CDR3 is TGCGCCAGCAGCTTGGAAGTTAACTATGGCTACACCTTC. It is translated as CASSLEVNYGYTF.